The sequence of this TCR beta chain was determined in a study of blood T cell repertoires in COVID-19. Looking at the study overall: Whether acute or convalescent, the COVID-19 samples came from the United States, Italy and Spain. PBMCs, B-cell-depleted T cells, or T cells were the source of the cDNA or gDNA that made up the material.

The V gene lost 0 bases and the J gene lost 4 bases, with 9 bases spanning the gap. This CDR3 region has 14 residues. Germline V gene sequence: CDR1 LGHDT, CDR2 YNNKEL (reference sequence). Original data processing: Researchers report that nucleated cell counts were estimated from reference gene primer amplification. Clones were sequenced by immunoSEQ multiplex PCR, and TCRdb holds only the in-frame ones, with some missing. V and J calls and clone size come straight from that table; D and trimming were deduced from the DNA. The table shows 290,000 or so clones, with approximately 89% occurring only once. During active infection, Seattle patients enrolled and were then monitored through disease.

The source of this sequence is a woman in her 30s with COVID-19, enrolled during active disease. Sequenced input: peripheral blood. J is TRBJ1-2 and V is TRBV3-1 (or the pseudogene TRBV3-2); a weak D match, TRBD1 (6 bases). Here the CDR3 reads CASSQETGSYGYTF. The CDR3 DNA reads TGTGCCAGCAGCCAAGAAACAGGGTCCTATGGCTACACCTTC.